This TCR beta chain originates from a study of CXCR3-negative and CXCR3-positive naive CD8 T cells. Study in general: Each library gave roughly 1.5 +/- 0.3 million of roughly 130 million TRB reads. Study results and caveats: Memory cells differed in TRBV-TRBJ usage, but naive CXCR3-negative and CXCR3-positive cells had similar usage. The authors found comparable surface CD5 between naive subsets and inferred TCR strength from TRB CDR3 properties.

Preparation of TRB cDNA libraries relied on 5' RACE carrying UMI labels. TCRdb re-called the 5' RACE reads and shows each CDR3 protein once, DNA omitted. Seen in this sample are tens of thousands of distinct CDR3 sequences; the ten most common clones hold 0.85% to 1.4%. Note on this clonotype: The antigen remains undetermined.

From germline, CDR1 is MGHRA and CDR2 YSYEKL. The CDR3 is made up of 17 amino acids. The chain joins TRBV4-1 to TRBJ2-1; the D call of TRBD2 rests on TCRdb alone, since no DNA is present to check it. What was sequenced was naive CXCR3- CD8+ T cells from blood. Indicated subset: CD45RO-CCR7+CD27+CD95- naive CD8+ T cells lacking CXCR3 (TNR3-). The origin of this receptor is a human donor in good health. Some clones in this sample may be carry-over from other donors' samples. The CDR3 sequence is CASSPTSGGLPYNEQFF.